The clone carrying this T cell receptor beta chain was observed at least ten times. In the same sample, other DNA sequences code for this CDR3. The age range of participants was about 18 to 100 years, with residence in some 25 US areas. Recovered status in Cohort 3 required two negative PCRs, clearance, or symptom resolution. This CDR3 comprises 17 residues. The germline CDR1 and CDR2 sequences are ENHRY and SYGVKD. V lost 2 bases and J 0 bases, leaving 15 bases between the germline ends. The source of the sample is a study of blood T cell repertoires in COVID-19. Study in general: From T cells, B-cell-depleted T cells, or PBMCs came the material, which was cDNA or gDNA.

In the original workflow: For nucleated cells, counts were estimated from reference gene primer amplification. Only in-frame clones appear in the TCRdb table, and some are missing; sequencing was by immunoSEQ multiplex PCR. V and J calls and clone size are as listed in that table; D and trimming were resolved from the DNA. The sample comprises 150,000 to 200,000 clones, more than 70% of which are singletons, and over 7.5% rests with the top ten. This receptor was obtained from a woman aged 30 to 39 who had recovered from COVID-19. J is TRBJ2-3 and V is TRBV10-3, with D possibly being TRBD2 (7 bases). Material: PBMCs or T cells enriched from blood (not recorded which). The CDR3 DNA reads TGTGCCATCAGTGAGAGGGGGGCGGGGGCAAGCACAGATACGCAGTATTTT. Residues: CAISERGAGASTDTQYF.